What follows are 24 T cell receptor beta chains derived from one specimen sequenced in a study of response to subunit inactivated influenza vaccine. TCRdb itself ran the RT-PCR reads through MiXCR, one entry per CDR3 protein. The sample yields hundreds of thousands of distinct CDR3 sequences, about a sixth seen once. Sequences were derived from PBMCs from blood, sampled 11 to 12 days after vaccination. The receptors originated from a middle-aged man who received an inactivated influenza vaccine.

As DNA, the CDR3 is TGTGCCAGCAGCTTATCCCAGGGGGCTATGCAGTATTTT. Translated, it gives CASSLSQGAMQYF. The chain combines TRBV11-2 with TRBJ2-3; TRBD1 aligns across 8 bases. Per germline, CDR1 SGHAT and CDR2 FQNNGV. There are 13 residues in the CDR3. Trimming took 2 bases from V and 11 from J; bases not matched to a gene: 6.

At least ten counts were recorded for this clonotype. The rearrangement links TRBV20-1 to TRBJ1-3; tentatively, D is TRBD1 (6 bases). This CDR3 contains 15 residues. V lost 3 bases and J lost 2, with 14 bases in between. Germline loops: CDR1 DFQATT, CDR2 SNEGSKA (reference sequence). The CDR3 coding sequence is TGCAGTGCTAGCCCCGGACGGGGGCCTGGAAACACCATATATTTT. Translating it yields CSASPGRGPGNTIYF.

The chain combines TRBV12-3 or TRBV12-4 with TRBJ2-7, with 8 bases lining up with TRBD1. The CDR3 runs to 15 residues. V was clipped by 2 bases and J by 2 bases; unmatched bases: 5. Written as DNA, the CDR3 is TGTGCCAGCAGTTTAATCGGGACAGGAGCCTACGAGCAGTACTTC. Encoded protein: CASSLIGTGAYEQYF.

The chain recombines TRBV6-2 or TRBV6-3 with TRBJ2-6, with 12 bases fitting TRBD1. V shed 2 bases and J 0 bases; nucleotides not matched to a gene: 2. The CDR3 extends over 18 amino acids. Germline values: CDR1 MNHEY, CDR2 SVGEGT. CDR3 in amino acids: CASSYGTGGGSGANVLTF. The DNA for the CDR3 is TGTGCCAGCAGTTACGGGACAGGGGGCGGCTCTGGGGCCAACGTCCTGACTTTC.

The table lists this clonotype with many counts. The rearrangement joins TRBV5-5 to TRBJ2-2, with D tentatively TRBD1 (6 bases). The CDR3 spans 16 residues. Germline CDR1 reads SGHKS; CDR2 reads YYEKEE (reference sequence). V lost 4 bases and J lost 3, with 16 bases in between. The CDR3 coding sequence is TGTGCCAGCAGCGGCAAGCTCGGGACATACACCGGGGAGCTGTTTTTT. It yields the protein CASSGKLGTYTGELFF. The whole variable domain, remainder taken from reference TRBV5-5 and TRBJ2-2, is DAGVTQSPTHLIKTRGQQVTLRCSPISGHKSVSWYQQVLGQGPQFIFQYYEKEERGRGNFPDRFSARQFPNYSSELNVNALLLGDSALYLCASSGKLGTYTGELFFGEGSRLTVL.

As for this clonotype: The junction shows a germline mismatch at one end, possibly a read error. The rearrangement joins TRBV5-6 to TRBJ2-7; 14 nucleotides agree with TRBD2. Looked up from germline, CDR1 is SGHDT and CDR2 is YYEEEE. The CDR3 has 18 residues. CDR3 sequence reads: CAISPGLAGGSSSYEQYF. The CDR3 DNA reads TGTGCCATCAGCCCCGGACTAGCGGGAGGATCGAGCTCCTACGAGCAGTACTTC.

The CDR3 DNA follows: TGTGCCAGCAGTTACGCCCGGGGCCTTACCGGGGAGCTGTTTTTT. Amino acid sequence: CASSYARGLTGELFF. This chain uses TRBV6-5 with TRBJ2-2; tentatively, D is TRBD1 or TRBD2 (5 bases each). The CDR3 is 15 amino acids. V dropped 2 bases and J dropped 5 bases, with 12 bases sitting between them. In germline, CDR1 is MNHEY, CDR2 SVGAGI.

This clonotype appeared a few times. The DNA of the CDR3 is TGTGCCAGCAGTAGACATCCCACCGGGGAGCTGTTTTTT. Translation gives CASSRHPTGELFF. The rearrangement joins TRBV6-2 or TRBV6-3 to TRBJ2-2; D ambiguous. Looked up from germline, CDR1 is MNHEY and CDR2 is SVGEGT. The CDR3 consists of 13 residues. Deletions cut 5 bases from V and 4 bases from J, with 8 bases between.

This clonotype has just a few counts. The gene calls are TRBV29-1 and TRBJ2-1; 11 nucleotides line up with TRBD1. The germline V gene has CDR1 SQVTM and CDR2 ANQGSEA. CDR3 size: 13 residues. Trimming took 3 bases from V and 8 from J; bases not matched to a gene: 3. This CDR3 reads CSVDRTGGDEQFF. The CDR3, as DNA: TGCAGCGTTGACCGGACAGGGGGCGATGAGCAGTTCTTC.

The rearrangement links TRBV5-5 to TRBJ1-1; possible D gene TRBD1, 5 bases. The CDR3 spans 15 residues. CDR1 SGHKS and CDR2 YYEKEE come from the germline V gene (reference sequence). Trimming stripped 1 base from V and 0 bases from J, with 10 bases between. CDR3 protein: CASSLQDSMNTEAFF. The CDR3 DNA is TGTGCCAGCAGCTTGCAAGACAGTATGAACACTGAAGCTTTCTTT.

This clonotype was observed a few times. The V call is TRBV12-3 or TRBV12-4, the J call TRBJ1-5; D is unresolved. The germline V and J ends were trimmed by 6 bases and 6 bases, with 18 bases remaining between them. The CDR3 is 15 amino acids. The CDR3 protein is CASSPGGMWSQPQHF. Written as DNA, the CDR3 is TGTGCCAGCAGCCCCGGCGGGATGTGGAGTCAGCCCCAGCATTTT.

In DNA form, the CDR3 reads TGCGCCAGCAGCCAAGAGAACACTGGGGATACGCAGTATTTT. As protein: CASSQENTGDTQYF. The chain recombines TRBV4-3 with TRBJ2-3; D gene unclear. CDR3 length: 14 amino acids. V lost 0 bases and J 6 bases, leaving 10 bases between the germline ends. Germline-derived CDR1 and CDR2 are LGHNA and YSLEER.

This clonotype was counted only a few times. The CDR3 DNA reads TGCAGCGTTGAAGGGACAGGGGGCACAGATACGCAGTATTTT. Translation: CSVEGTGGTDTQYF. The J gene is TRBJ2-3, the V gene TRBV29-1; 9 bases are shared with TRBD1. This CDR3 spans 14 amino acids. The germline gives CDR1 SQVTM, CDR2 ANQGSEA. V dropped 1 base and J dropped 1; count of bases not matched to a gene: 0.

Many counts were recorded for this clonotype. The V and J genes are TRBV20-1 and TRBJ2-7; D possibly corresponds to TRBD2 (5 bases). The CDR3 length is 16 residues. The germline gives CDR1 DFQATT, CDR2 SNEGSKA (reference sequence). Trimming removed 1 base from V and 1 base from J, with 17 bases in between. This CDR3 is CSARARVGLQSYEQYF. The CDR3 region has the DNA TGCAGTGCTAGAGCGAGGGTTGGTTTACAGTCCTACGAGCAGTACTTC.

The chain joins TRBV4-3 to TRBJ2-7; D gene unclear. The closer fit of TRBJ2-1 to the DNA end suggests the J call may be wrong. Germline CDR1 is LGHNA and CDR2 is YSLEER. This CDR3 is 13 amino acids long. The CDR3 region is CASSQDSVDEQFF. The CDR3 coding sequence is TGCGCCAGCAGCCAAGATTCTGTGGATGAGCAGTTCTTC.

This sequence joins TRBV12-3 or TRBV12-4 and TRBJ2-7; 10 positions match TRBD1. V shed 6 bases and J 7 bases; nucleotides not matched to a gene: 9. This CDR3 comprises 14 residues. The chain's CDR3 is CASRPGQGSREQYF. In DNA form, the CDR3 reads TGTGCCAGCAGACCGGGACAGGGGTCTCGGGAGCAGTACTTC.

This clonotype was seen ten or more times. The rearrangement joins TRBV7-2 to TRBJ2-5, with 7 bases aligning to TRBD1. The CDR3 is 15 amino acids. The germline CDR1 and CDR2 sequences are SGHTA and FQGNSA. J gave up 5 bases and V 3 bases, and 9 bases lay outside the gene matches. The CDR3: CASSFQTGSRETQYF. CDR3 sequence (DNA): TGTGCCAGCAGCTTTCAGACAGGGTCGAGGGAGACCCAGTACTTC.

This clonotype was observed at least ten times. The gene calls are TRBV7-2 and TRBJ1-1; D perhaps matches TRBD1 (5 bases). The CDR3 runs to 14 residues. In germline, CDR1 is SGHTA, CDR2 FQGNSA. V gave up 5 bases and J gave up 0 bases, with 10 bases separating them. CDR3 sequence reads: CASSRTTMNTEAFF. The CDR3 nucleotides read TGTGCCAGCAGCCGGACAACCATGAACACTGAAGCTTTCTTT.

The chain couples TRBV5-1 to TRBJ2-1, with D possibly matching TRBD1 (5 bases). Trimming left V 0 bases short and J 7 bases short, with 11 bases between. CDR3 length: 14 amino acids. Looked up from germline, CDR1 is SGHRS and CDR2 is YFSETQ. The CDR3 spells CASSLGGRANEQFF. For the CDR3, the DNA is TGCGCCAGCAGCTTGGGGGGCAGGGCTAATGAGCAGTTCTTC.

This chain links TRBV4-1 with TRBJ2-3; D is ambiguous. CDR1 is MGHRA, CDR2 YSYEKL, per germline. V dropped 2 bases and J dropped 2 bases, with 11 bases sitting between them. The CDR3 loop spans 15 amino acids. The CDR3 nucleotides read TGCGCCAGCAGCCAAACCGACGGATACACAGATACGCAGTATTTT. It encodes CASSQTDGYTDTQYF.

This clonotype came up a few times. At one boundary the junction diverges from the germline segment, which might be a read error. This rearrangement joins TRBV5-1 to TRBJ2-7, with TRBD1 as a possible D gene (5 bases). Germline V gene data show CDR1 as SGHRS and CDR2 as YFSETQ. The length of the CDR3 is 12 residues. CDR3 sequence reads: CASSPDTYGQYF. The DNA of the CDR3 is TGCGCCAGCAGCCCGGACACATACGGGCAGTACTTC.

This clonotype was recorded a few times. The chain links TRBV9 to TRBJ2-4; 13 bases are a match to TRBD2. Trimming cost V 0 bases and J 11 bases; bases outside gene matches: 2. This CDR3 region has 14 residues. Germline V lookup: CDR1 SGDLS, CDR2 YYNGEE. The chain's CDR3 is CASSVGTSGSVQYF. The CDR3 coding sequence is TGTGCCAGCAGCGTAGGGACTAGCGGGAGTGTTCAGTACTTC.

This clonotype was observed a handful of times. The CDR3: CSARDLSTVGQPQHF. The CDR3 DNA follows: TGCAGTGCTAGAGATCTAAGCACAGTTGGTCAGCCCCAGCATTTT. The chain combines TRBV20-1 with TRBJ1-5; no firm D call. Trimming took 0 bases from V and 6 from J, leaving 15 bases between them. Germline V gene lookup returns CDR1 DFQATT and CDR2 SNEGSKA (reference sequence). The CDR3 has 15 amino acids.

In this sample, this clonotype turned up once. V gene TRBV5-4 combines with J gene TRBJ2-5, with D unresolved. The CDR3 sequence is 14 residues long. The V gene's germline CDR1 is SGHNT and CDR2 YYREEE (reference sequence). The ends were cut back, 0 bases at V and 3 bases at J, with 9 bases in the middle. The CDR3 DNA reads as TGTGCCAGCAGCTTGGAGTACTCTAAAGAGACCCAGTACTTC. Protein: CASSLEYSKETQYF.